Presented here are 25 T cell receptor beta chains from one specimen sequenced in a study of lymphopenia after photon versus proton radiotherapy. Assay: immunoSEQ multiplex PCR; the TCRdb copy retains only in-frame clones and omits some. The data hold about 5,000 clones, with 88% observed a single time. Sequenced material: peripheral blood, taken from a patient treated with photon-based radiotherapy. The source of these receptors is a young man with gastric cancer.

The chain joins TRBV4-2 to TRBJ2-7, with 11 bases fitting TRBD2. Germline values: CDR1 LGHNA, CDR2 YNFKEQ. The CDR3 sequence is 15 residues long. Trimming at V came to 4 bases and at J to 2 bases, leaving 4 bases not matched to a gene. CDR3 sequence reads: CASSPGTSGPYEQYF. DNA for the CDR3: TGTGCCAGCAGCCCCGGGACTAGCGGACCCTACGAGCAGTACTTC.

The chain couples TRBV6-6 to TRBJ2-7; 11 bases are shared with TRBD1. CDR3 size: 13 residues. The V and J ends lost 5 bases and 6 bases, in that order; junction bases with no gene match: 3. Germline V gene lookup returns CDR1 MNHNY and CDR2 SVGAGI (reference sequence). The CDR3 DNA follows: TGTGCCAGCAGTAAGGGACAGGGGGGCGAGCAGTACTTC. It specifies CASSKGQGGEQYF.

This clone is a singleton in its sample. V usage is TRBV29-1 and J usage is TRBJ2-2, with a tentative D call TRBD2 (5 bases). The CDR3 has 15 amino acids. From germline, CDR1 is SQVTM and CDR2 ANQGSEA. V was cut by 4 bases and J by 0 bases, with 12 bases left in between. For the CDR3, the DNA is TGCAGCGTTGGGACTGTACCTTCGAACACCGGGGAGCTGTTTTTT. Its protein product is CSVGTVPSNTGELFF.

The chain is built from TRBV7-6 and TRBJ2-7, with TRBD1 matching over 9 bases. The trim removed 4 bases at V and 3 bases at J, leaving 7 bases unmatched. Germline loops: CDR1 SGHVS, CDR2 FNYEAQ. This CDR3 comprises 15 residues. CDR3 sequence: CASSWGQGPRYEQYF. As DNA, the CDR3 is TGTGCCAGCAGCTGGGGACAGGGCCCCCGCTACGAGCAGTACTTC.

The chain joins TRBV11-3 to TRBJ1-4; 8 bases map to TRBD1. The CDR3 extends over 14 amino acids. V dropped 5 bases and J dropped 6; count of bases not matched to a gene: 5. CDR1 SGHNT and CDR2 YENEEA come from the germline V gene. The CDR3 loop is CASSLNRGDEKLFF. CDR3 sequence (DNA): TGTGCCAGCAGCCTCAACAGGGGGGATGAAAAACTGTTTTTT.

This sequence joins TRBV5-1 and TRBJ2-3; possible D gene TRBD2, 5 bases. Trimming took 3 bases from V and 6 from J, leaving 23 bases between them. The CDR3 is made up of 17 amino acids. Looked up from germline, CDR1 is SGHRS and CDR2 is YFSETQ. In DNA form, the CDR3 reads TGCGCCAGCAGCTCTGAGGCGGGCCGCGGGTTTACGGATACGCAGTATTTT. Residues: CASSSEAGRGFTDTQYF.

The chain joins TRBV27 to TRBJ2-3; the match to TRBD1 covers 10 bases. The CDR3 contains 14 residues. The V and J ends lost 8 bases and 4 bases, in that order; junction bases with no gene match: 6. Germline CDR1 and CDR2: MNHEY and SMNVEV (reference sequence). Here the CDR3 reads CASEDRGRADTQYF. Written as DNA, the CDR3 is TGTGCCAGCGAAGACAGGGGGCGGGCAGATACGCAGTATTTT.

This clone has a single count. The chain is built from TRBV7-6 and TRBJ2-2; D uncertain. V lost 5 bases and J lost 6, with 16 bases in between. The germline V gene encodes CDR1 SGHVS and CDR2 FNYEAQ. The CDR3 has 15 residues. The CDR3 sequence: CASSPNPISSGELFF. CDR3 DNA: TGTGCCAGCAGCCCAAACCCGATCTCCTCCGGGGAGCTGTTTTTT.

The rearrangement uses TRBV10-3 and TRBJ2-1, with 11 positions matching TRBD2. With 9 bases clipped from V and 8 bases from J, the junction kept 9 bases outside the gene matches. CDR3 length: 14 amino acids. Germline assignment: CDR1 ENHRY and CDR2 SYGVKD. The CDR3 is CAINLAGGDDEQFF. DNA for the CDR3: TGTGCCATTAACTTAGCGGGAGGGGATGATGAGCAGTTCTTC.

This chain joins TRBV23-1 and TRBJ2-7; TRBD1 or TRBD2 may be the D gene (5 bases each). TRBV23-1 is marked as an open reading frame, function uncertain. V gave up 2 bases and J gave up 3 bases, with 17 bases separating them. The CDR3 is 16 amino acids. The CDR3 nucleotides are TGCGCCAGCAGTCAAATGGGAAGAGGGACCAACTACGAGCAGTACTTC. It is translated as CASSQMGRGTNYEQYF.

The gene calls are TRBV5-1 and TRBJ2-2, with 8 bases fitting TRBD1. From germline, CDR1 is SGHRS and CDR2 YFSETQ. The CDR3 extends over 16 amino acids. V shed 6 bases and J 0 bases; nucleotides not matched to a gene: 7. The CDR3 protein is CASTHAGQANTGELFF. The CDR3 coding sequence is TGCGCCAGCACCCATGCGGGACAGGCGAACACCGGGGAGCTGTTTTTT.

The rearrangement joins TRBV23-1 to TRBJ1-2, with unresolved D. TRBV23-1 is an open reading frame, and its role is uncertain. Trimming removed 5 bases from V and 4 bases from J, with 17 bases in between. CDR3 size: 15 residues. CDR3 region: CASSCPRRKTYGYTF. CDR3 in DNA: TGCGCCAGCAGTTGTCCTCGCAGAAAGACCTATGGCTACACCTTC.

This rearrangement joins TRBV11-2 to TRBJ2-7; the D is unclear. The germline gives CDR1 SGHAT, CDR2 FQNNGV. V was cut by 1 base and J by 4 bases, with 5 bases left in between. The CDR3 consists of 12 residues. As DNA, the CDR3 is TGTGCCAGCAGCTTAGCAGGATACGAGCAGTACTTC. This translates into CASSLAGYEQYF. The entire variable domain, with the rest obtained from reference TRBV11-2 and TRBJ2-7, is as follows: EAGVAQSPRYKIIEKRQSVAFWCNPISGHATLYWYQQILGQGPKLLIQFQNNGVVDDSQLPKDRFSAERLKGVDSTLKIQPAKLEDSAVYLCASSLAGYEQYFGPGTRLTVT.

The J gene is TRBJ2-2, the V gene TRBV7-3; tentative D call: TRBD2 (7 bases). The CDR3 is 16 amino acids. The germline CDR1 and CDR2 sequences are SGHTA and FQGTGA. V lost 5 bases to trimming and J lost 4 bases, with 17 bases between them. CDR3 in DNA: TGTGCCAGCAGCCCATGGGGGGGCCCAGGCACCGGGGAGCTGTTTTTT. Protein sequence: CASSPWGGPGTGELFF.

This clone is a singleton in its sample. CDR3 region: CASTRDPSIEQFF. The CDR3 bases are TGTGCCAGCACCAGAGACCCCTCCATTGAGCAGTTCTTC. The genes are TRBV7-9 and TRBJ2-1; no reliable D call. Trimming cost V 7 bases and J 9 bases, with 16 bases left between them. This CDR3 has 13 residues. The germline gives CDR1 SEHNR, CDR2 FQNEAQ (reference sequence).

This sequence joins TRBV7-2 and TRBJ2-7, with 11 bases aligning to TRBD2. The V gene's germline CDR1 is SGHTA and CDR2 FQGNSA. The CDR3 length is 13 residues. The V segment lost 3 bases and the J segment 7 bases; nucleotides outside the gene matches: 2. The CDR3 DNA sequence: TGTGCCAGCAGCTTTAGCGGGAGGGAGGAGCAGTACTTC. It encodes CASSFSGREEQYF.

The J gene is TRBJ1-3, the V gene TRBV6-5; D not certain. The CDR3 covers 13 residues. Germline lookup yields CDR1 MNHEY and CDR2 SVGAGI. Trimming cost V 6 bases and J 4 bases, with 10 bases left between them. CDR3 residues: CASSRRRGNTIYF. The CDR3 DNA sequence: TGTGCCAGCAGCCGCCGCCGCGGAAACACCATATATTTT.

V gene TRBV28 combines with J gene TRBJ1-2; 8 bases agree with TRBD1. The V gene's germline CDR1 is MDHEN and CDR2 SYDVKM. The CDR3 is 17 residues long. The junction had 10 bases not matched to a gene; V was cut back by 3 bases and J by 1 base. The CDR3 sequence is CASSFATGVGNNYGYTF. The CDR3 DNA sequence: TGTGCCAGCAGTTTCGCGACAGGGGTAGGGAATAACTATGGCTACACCTTC.

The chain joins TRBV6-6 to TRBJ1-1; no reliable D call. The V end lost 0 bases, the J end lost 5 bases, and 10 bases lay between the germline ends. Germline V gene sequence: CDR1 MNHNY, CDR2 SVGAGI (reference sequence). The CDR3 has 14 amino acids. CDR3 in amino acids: CASSYSPGGTEAFF. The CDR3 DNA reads TGTGCCAGCAGTTACTCGCCGGGAGGGACTGAAGCTTTCTTT.

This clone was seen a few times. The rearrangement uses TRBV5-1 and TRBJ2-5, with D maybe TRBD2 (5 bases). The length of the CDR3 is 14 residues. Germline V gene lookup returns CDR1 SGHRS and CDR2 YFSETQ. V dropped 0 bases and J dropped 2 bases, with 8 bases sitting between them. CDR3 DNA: TGCGCCAGCAGCTTGGAGACGGGGCAAGAGACCCAGTACTTC. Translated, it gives CASSLETGQETQYF.

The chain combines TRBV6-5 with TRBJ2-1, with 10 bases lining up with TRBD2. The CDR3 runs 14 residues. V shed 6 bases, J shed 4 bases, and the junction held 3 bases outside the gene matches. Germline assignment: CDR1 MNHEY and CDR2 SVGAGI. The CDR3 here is CASRASGRYNEQFF. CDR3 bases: TGTGCCAGCAGGGCTAGCGGGAGATACAATGAGCAGTTCTTC.

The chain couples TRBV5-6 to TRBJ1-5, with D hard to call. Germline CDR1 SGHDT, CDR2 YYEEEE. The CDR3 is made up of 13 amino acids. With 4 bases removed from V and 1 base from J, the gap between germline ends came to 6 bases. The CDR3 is CASSEGSNQPQHF. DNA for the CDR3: TGTGCCAGCAGCGAGGGAAGCAATCAGCCCCAGCATTTT.

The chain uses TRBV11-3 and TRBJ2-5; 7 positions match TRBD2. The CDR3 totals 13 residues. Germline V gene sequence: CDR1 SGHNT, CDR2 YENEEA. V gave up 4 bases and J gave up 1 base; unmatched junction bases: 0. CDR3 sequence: CASSSGGQETQYF. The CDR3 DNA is TGTGCCAGCAGCTCGGGGGGCCAAGAGACCCAGTACTTC.

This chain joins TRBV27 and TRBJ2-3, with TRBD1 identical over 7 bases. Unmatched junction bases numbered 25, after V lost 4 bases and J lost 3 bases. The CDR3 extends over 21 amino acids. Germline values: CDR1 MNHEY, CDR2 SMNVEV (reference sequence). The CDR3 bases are TGTGCCAGCAGTTCTCTCGTTAAAACCGGGACAGATTTAACGGTGACAGATACGCAGTATTTT. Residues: CASSSLVKTGTDLTVTDTQYF.

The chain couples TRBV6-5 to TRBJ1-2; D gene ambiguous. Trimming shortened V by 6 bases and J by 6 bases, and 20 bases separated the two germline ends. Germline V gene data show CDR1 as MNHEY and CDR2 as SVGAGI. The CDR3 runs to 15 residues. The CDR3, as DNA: TGTGCCAGCAGCTTCCAATCTCTTAGTAGGGATGGCTACACCTTC. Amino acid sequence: CASSFQSLSRDGYTF.